One sample yielded the 11 T cell receptor beta chains listed below, sequenced in a study of control samples from healthy donors and cancer patients. Measured with immunoSEQ multiplex PCR; TCRdb has only the in-frame clones, and not every one. The repertoire holds tens of thousands of clones, with roughly nine tenths as singletons. Sequencing used blood. The source of these receptors is a woman in her forties or fifties in good health.

The chain recombines TRBV4-1 with TRBJ2-5, with D possibly being TRBD2 (5 bases). The V gene's germline CDR1 is MGHRA and CDR2 YSYEKL. CDR3 length equals 14 residues. Trimming pared 1 base from V and 5 bases from J, leaving 11 bases between. The CDR3 sequence is CASSQVKGSETQYF. The CDR3 nucleotides read TGCGCCAGCAGCCAAGTCAAAGGGAGTGAGACCCAGTACTTC.

The chain is built from TRBV27 and TRBJ2-2, with 7 positions matching TRBD1. The CDR3 spans 15 residues. Germline loops: CDR1 MNHEY, CDR2 SMNVEV (reference sequence). J was trimmed by 4 bases and V by 10 bases; bases with no gene match: 12. The CDR3 nucleotides are TGTGCCACCGCGACAGGGTCCGCCGCCACCGGGGAGCTGTTTTTT. It encodes CATATGSAATGELFF.

This clone was counted only a few times. The chain is built from TRBV5-8 and TRBJ2-3; 8 nucleotides align to TRBD2. Germline V gene lookup returns CDR1 SGHTS and CDR2 YDEGEE. V shed 9 bases and J 2 bases; nucleotides not matched to a gene: 11. CDR3 length: 15 amino acids. CDR3 sequence: CATSSRGDPTDTQYF. The CDR3 DNA is TGTGCCACCTCATCGCGGGGGGACCCCACAGATACGCAGTATTTT.

The chain is built from TRBV4-2 and TRBJ2-1; the D is unclear. Germline V CDR1 and CDR2: LGHNA, YNFKEQ. This CDR3 is 14 amino acids long. The V end lost 0 bases, the J end lost 8 bases, and 11 bases lay between the germline ends. CDR3 amino acids: CASSQDYSVDEQFF. CDR3 in DNA: TGTGCCAGCAGCCAAGACTACTCCGTGGATGAGCAGTTCTTC.

The V gene is TRBV27, the J gene TRBJ2-2; 7 nucleotides line up with TRBD2. CDR3 length: 16 residues. Germline V gives CDR1 MNHEY, CDR2 SMNVEV (reference sequence). V gave up 6 bases and J gave up 5 bases; unmatched junction bases: 12. The DNA of the CDR3 is TGTGCCAGCAGCCTCTCGCGCGGGGGAGGGACCGGGGAGCTGTTTTTT. Translation: CASSLSRGGGTGELFF.

The V gene is TRBV19, the J gene TRBJ2-1; 7 nucleotides match TRBD2. The CDR3 is made up of 15 amino acids. V dropped 4 bases and J dropped 5; count of bases not matched to a gene: 8. From germline, CDR1 is LNHDA and CDR2 SQIVND (reference sequence). As DNA, the CDR3 is TGTGCCAGTAGTACCGGGACTATTTCTAACAATGAGCAGTTCTTC. Translation gives CASSTGTISNNEQFF.

The gene calls are TRBV28 and TRBJ1-5, with 8 nucleotides matching TRBD1. The length of the CDR3 is 15 residues. Trimming at V came to 7 bases and at J to 2 bases, leaving 7 bases not matched to a gene. Looked up from germline, CDR1 is MDHEN and CDR2 is SYDVKM. The CDR3 spells CASTPMTGGNQPQHF. DNA of the CDR3: TGTGCCAGCACCCCCATGACAGGGGGCAATCAGCCCCAGCATTTT.

This sequence joins TRBV11-2 and TRBJ2-7; D uncertain. The ends were cut back, 0 bases at V and 2 bases at J, with 11 bases in the middle. This CDR3 has 15 amino acids. Germline lookup yields CDR1 SGHAT and CDR2 FQNNGV. The CDR3: CASSLEAELTYEQYF. The CDR3 DNA is TGTGCCAGCAGCTTAGAGGCAGAGCTTACCTACGAGCAGTACTTC.

The chain employs TRBV18 and TRBJ1-5; the match to TRBD1 covers 9 bases. With 4 bases clipped from V and 6 bases from J, the junction kept 7 bases outside the gene matches. The germline V gene has CDR1 KGHSH and CDR2 LQKENI. The CDR3 runs to 15 residues. As DNA, the CDR3 is TGTGCCAGCTCACTACAGGGGGCGCGTAGTCAGCCCCAGCATTTT. This sequence encodes CASSLQGARSQPQHF.

J is TRBJ2-7 and V is TRBV5-1; TRBD2 agrees at 11 bases. V dropped 0 bases and J dropped 4; count of bases not matched to a gene: 6. The CDR3 extends over 16 amino acids. Germline-derived CDR1 and CDR2 are SGHRS and YFSETQ. The CDR3 sequence: CASSLATSGNRYEQYF. CDR3 bases: TGCGCCAGCAGCTTGGCGACTAGCGGGAATAGATACGAGCAGTACTTC. Full variable domain (remainder filled in from reference TRBV5-1 and TRBJ2-7): KAGVTQTPRYLIKTRGQQVTLSCSPISGHRSVSWYQQTPGQGLQFLFEYFSETQRNKGNFPGRFSGRQFSNSRSEMNVSTLELGDSALYLCASSLATSGNRYEQYFGPGTRLTVT.

The chain couples TRBV2 to TRBJ2-3; 8 positions agree with TRBD2. The CDR3 is 14 residues long. Germline loops: CDR1 SNHLY, CDR2 FYNNEI. With V trimmed by 8 bases and J by 1 base, 5 bases remained unmatched. The CDR3 coding sequence is TGTGCCAGCCGGTTGACTAGCGGCACAGATACGCAGTATTTT. It specifies CASRLTSGTDTQYF. The variable domain in full, with the rest retrieved from reference TRBV2 and TRBJ2-3, is EPEVTQTPSHQVTQMGQEVILRCVPISNHLYFYWYRQILGQKVEFLVSFYNNEISEKSEIFDDQFSVERPDGSNFTLKIRSTKLEDSAMYFCASRLTSGTDTQYFGPGTRLTVL.